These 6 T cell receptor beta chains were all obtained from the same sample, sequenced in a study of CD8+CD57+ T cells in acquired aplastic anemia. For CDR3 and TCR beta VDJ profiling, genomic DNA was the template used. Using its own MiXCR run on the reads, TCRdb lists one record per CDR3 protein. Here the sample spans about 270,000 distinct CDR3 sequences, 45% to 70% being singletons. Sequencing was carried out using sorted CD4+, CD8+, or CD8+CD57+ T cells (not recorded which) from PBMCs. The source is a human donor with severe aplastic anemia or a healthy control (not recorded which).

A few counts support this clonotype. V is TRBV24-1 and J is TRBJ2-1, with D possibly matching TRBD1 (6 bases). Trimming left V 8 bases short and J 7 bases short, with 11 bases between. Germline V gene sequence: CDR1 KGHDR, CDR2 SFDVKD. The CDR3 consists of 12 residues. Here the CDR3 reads CATKDSTNEQFF. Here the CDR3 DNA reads TGTGCCACCAAGGACAGTACTAATGAGCAGTTCTTC.

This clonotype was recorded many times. CDR3 sequence: CASSLEEGGYTF. In nucleotides, the CDR3 is TGTGCCAGCAGCTTAGAAGAGGGAGGCTACACCTTC. The chain recombines TRBV7-9 with TRBJ1-2; D gene unclear. Germline loops: CDR1 SEHNR, CDR2 FQNEAQ (reference sequence). This CDR3 spans 12 amino acids. The V gene lost 1 base and the J gene lost 8 bases, with 8 bases spanning the gap.

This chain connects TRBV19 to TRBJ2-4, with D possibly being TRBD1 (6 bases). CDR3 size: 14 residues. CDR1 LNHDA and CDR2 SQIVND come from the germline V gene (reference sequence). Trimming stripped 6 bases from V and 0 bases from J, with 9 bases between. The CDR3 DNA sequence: TGTGCCAGTAGGGACAGACTAGCCAAAAACATTCAGTACTTC. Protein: CASRDRLAKNIQYF. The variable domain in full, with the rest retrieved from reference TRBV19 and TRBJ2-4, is DGGITQSPKYLFRKEGQNVTLSCEQNLNHDAMYWYRQDPGQGLRLIYYSQIVNDFQKGDIAEGYSVSREKKESFPLTVTSAQKNPTAFYLCASRDRLAKNIQYFGAGTRLSVL.

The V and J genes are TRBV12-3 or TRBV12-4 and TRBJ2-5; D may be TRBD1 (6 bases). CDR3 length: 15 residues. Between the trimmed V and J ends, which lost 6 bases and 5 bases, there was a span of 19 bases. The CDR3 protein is CASSVGAGTSETQYF. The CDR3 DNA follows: TGTGCCAGCAGCGTAGGGGCAGGGACATCGGAGACCCAGTACTTC.

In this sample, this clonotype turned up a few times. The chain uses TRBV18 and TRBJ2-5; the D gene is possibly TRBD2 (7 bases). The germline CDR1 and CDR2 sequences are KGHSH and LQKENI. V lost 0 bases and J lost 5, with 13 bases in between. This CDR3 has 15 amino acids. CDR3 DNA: TGTGCCAGCTCACCACCAGTCAGGGGAGGGGAGACCCAGTACTTC. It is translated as CASSPPVRGGETQYF. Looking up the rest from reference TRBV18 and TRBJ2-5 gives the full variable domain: NAGVMQNPRHLVRRRGQEARLRCSPMKGHSHVYWYRQLPEEGLKFMVYLQKENIIDESGMPKERFSAEFPKEGPSILRIQQVVRGDSAAYFCASSPPVRGGETQYFGPGTRLLVL.

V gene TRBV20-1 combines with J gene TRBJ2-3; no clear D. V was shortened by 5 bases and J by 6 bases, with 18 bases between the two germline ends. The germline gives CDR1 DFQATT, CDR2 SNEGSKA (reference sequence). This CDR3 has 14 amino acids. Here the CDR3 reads CSALGRPSLDTQYF. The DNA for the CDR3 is TGCAGTGCTCTCGGACGGCCGTCGTTGGATACGCAGTATTTT.